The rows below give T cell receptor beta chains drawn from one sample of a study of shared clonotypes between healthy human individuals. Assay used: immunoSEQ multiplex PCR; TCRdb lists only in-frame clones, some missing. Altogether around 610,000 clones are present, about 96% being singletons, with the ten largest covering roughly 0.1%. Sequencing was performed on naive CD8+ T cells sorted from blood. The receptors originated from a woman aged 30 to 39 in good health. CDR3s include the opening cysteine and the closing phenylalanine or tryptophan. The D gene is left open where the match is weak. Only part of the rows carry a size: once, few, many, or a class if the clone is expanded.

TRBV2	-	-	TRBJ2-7	CASSEVVSSYEQYF	TGTGCCAGCAGTGAAGTTGTTAGCTCCTACGAGCAGTACTTC
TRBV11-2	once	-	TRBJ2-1	CASSLAVYEQFF	TGTGCCAGCAGCTTAGCAGTATATGAGCAGTTCTTC
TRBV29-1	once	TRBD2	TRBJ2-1	CSVEELAPSYNEQFF	TGCAGCGTTGAAGAACTAGCGCCCTCCTACAATGAGCAGTTCTTC
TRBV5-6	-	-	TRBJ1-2	CASGPRQKKYGYTF	TGTGCCAGCGGACCTAGGCAGAAAAAATATGGCTACACCTTC
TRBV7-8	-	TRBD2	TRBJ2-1	CASSRGTSGVNEQFF	TGTGCCAGCAGCCGGGGGACTAGCGGGGTCAATGAGCAGTTCTTC
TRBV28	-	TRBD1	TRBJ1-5	CASSFTGESNQPQHF	TGTGCCAGCAGTTTCACAGGGGAAAGCAATCAGCCCCAGCATTTT
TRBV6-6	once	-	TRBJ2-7	CASSYPPNEQYF	TGTGCCAGCAGTTATCCCCCCAACGAGCAGTACTTC
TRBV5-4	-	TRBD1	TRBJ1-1	CASSSRTGGDTEAFF	TGTGCCAGCAGCTCCAGGACAGGGGGGGACACTGAAGCTTTCTTT
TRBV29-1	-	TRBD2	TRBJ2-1	CSVELGTSGNEQFF	TGCAGCGTTGAGCTCGGGACTAGCGGCAATGAGCAGTTCTTC
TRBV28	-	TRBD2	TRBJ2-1	CASSGLAGDNEQFF	TGTGCCAGCAGCGGACTAGCGGGGGACAATGAGCAGTTCTTC
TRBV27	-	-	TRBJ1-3	CASRASAGNTIYF	TGTGCCAGCAGGGCGTCAGCTGGAAACACCATATATTTT
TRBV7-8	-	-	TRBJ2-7	CASSLIASYEQYF	TGTGCCAGCAGCTTAATAGCCAGTTACGAGCAGTACTTC
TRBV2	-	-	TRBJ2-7	CASSEAPGLTYEQYF	TGTGCCAGCAGTGAAGCGCCTGGACTAACCTACGAGCAGTACTTC
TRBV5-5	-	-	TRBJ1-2	CASSLVLSVYGYTF	TGTGCCAGCAGCTTGGTTTTATCGGTCTATGGCTACACCTTC
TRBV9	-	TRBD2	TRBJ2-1	CASSPGAGIHNEQFF	TGTGCCAGCAGCCCGGGAGCGGGAATACACAATGAGCAGTTCTTC
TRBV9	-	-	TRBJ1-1	CASSAATGVTEAFF	TGTGCCAGCAGCGCCGCAACAGGAGTCACTGAAGCTTTCTTT
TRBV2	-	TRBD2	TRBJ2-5	CASSDSGGLRTQYF	TGTGCCAGCAGTGATAGCGGGGGGTTACGGACCCAGTACTTC
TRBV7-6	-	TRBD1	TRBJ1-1	CASSDQGARTEAFF	TGTGCCAGCAGTGATCAGGGGGCGAGAACTGAAGCTTTCTTT
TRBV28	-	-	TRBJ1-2	CASSFAPQDGYTF	TGTGCCAGCAGTTTTGCCCCGCAGGATGGCTACACCTTC
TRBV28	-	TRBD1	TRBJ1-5	CAISSGQGLRQPQHF	TGTGCCATCTCGTCGGGACAGGGGTTACGTCAGCCCCAGCATTTT
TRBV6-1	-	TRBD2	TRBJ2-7	CASRASGSGGEQYF	TGTGCCAGCAGGGCTAGCGGGAGTGGAGGCGAGCAGTACTTC
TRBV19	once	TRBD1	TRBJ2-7	CASSIGQGKNEQYF	TGTGCCAGTAGTATAGGACAGGGGAAGAACGAGCAGTACTTC
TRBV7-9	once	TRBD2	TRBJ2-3	CASSLTGLETDTQYF	TGTGCCAGCAGCTTAACGGGACTAGAGACAGATACGCAGTATTTT
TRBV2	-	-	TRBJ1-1	CASSGTEREAFF	TGTGCCAGCAGTGGGACAGAAAGAGAAGCTTTCTTT
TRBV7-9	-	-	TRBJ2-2	CASSPPIGGELFF	TGTGCCAGCAGCCCCCCGATAGGCGGGGAGCTGTTTTTT
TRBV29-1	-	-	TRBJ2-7	CSVLLGRSFYEQYF	TGCAGCGTTTTGTTGGGACGGAGCTTCTACGAGCAGTACTTC